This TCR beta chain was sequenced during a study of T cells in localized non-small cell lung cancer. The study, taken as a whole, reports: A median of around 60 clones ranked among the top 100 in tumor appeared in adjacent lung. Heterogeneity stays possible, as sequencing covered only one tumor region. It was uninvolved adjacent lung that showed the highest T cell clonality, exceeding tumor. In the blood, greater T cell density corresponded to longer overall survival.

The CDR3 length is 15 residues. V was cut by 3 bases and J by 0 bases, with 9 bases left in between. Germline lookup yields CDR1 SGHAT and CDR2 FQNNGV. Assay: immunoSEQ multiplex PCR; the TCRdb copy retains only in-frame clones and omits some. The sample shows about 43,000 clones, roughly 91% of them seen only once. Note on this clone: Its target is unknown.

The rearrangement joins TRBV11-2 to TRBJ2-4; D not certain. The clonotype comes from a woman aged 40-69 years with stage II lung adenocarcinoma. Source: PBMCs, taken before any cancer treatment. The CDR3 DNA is TGTGCCAGCAGCTTCCAGTCCGTAGCCAAAAACATTCAGTACTTC. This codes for CASSFQSVAKNIQYF. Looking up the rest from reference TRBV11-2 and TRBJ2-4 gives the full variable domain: EAGVAQSPRYKIIEKRQSVAFWCNPISGHATLYWYQQILGQGPKLLIQFQNNGVVDDSQLPKDRFSAERLKGVDSTLKIQPAKLEDSAVYLCASSFQSVAKNIQYFGAGTRLSVL.